The clone carrying this T cell receptor (beta chain) was counted only a few times. What it binds is unknown. This sample is drawn from a study of CD8 T cells in ankylosing spondylitis. The CDR3 has 15 amino acids. V lost 0 bases, J lost 2 bases, and 10 bases lay in between. CDR1 is SGDLS, CDR2 YYNGEE, per germline. Researchers built TCR beta libraries using quantitative 5'-RACE with molecular barcodes. TCRdb called the 5' RACE reads again in MiXCR, with one record for every CDR3 protein. The sample has tens of thousands of distinct CDR3 sequences, about 9% seen once. Points from the study as a whole: In the blood and synovial fluid of reactive arthritis, some motif variants had been previously reported. CD8+ disease-linked clones were present at relatively low frequencies in blood. Significant enrichment of disease-linked clones was reportedly seen in matched ankylosing spondylitis synovial fluid. A TCR beta motif of 8 or 9 highly homologous variants appeared characteristic of ankylosing spondylitis blood.

Sequenced: blood, either unsorted or a sorted T cell fraction (not recorded which). V is TRBV9 and J is TRBJ2-3; D perhaps matches TRBD2 (5 bases). The sequence was obtained from a male donor with ankylosing spondylitis. CDR3 DNA: TGTGCCAGCAGCGTAGTCGAGGGCCCCACAGATACGCAGTATTTT. It codes for CASSVVEGPTDTQYF. The whole variable domain, filled in from reference TRBV9 and TRBJ2-3, reads DSGVTQTPKHLITATGQRVTLRCSPRSGDLSVYWYQQSLDQGLQFLIQYYNGEERAKGNILERFSAQQFPDLHSELNLSSLELGDSALYFCASSVVEGPTDTQYFGPGTRLTVL.